A selection of T cell receptor beta chains follows, all from one sample in a study of blood T cell repertoires in COVID-19. Assay: immunoSEQ multiplex PCR; the TCRdb copy retains only in-frame clones and omits some. The sample holds about 180,000 clones, over 70% seen once. Sequenced: PBMCs or T cells enriched from blood (not recorded which). The receptors were gathered from a woman in her 40s with acute COVID-19. The CDR3 runs from the conserved cysteine through the conserved F or W. A D gene is named only where the DNA matches it firmly. Clone size is shown for a subset of rows, as once, few, many or a class of expanded clone.

J: TRBJ2-2; D: TRBD2; size: many; V: TRBV6-1; length: 16; CDR3: CASSGSAGEGTGELFF; DNA: TGTGCCAGCAGTGGGTCCGCTGGGGAGGGCACCGGGGAGCTGTTTTTT
J: TRBJ1-3; D: .; size: once; V: TRBV19; length: 15; CDR3: CASSLTEYSGNTIYF; DNA: TGTGCCAGTAGTCTGACAGAGTATTCTGGAAACACCATATATTTT
J: TRBJ1-3; D: TRBD1; size: .; V: TRBV6-5; length: 16; CDR3: CASSSGQGATGNTIYF; DNA: TGTGCCAGCAGTTCAGGACAGGGGGCAACTGGAAACACCATATATTTT
J: TRBJ1-1; D: .; size: .; V: TRBV5-1; length: 15; CDR3: CASSLDRRLNTEAFF; DNA: TGCGCCAGCAGCTTAGACAGGCGGCTGAACACTGAAGCTTTCTTT
J: TRBJ1-1; D: .; size: .; V: TRBV5-1; length: 14; CDR3: CASSLAGLATEAFF; DNA: TGCGCCAGCAGCTTGGCCGGGTTGGCCACTGAAGCTTTCTTT
J: TRBJ1-5; D: TRBD1; size: once; V: TRBV30; length: 16; CDR3: CAWSRGTGLSNQPQHF; DNA: TGTGCCTGGTCTAGGGGGACAGGGCTTAGCAATCAGCCCCAGCATTTT
J: TRBJ2-2; D: .; size: .; V: TRBV2; length: 14; CDR3: CASSKTVNTGELFF; DNA: TGTGCCAGCAGTAAAACAGTGAACACCGGGGAGCTGTTTTTT
J: TRBJ1-1; D: .; size: few; V: TRBV7-8; length: 15; CDR3: CASSPRQSMNTEAFF; DNA: TGTGCCAGCAGTCCAAGACAGAGCATGAACACTGAAGCTTTCTTT
J: TRBJ2-7; D: .; size: .; V: TRBV5-1; length: 15; CDR3: CASSWKGGLTYEQYF; DNA: TGCGCCAGCAGCTGGAAGGGAGGCCTAACCTACGAGCAGTACTTC
J: TRBJ2-3; D: .; size: .; V: TRBV24-1; length: 12; CDR3: CATNGGTDTQYF; DNA: TGTGCCACCAACGGGGGCACAGATACGCAGTATTTT
J: TRBJ2-3; D: .; size: .; V: TRBV18; length: 12; CDR3: CASSLQADTQYF; DNA: TGTGCCAGCTCGTTACAGGCAGATACGCAGTATTTT
J: TRBJ2-7; D: TRBD2; size: .; V: TRBV9; length: 16; CDR3: CASSVGGLAGVYEQYF; DNA: TGTGCCAGCAGCGTAGGGGGACTAGCGGGAGTCTACGAGCAGTACTTC
J: TRBJ2-2; D: .; size: .; V: TRBV7-2; length: 16; CDR3: CASSEAGRESTGELFF; DNA: TGTGCCAGCAGCGAGGCGGGCCGGGAGTCCACCGGGGAGCTGTTTTTT
J: TRBJ2-7; D: TRBD2; size: .; V: TRBV2; length: 15; CDR3: CASGKETSGNYEQYF; DNA: TGTGCCAGCGGAAAAGAGACTAGCGGAAATTACGAGCAGTACTTC
J: TRBJ1-1; D: TRBD1; size: .; V: TRBV6-5; length: 15; CDR3: CASSLTGKGSTEAFF; DNA: TGTGCCAGCAGTCTGACAGGGAAGGGGAGCACTGAAGCTTTCTTT